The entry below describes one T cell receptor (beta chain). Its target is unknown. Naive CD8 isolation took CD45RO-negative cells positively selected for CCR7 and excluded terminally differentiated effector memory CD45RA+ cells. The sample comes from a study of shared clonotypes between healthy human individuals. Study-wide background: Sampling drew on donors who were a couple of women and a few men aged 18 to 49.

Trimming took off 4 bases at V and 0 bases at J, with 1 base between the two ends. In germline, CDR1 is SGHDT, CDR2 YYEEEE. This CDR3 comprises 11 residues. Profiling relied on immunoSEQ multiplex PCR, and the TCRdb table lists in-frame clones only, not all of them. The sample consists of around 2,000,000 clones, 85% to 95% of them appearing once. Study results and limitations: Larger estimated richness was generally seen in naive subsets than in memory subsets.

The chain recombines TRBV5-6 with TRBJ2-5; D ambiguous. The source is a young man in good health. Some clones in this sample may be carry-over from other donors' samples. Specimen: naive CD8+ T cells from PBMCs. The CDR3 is CASSNQETQYF. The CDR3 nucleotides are TGTGCCAGCAGCAACCAAGAGACCCAGTACTTC.